This entry concerns a single T cell receptor beta chain. What this receptor recognizes is not known. No much larger clone exists at a distance of one base, and base qualities are not known. The library came from 5' RACE. Sequenced on an Illumina HiSeq 2500. A second PCR of about 6 to 12 cycles was run with a J-beta primer mix and a sample-barcoded 5' primer. Each TCR beta cDNA molecule received a unique molecular identifier from a template-switch 5' adaptor carrying 12 random nucleotides. At least 2.5 million CDR3-containing paired-end reads were obtained from each sample. All of the RNA was converted into first-strand cDNA using the Mint cDNA synthesis kit, with a TRBC-specific oligonucleotide serving as the primer. After uracil-DNA glycosylase treatment, a first 18-cycle PCR used universal primers M1SS and BC2_uni_R on all cDNA. The authors' analysis ran thus. For normalization, 1 million high-quality reads were randomly selected from each sample, with every read carrying a distinct molecular identifier. Instead of being binned into consensus sequences, reads with shared molecular identifiers were discarded. CDR3 identification, clonotype clustering and error correction used MiTCR with a Q25 quality threshold and the strictest error-elimination algorithm. A nonparametric unseen species model with Euler transformation was used to estimate lower-bound total TCR beta diversity. TCRdb reanalyzed the raw reads on its own, using fastp at Q25 for trimming and MiXCR for clone calling, and kept in-frame beta chains. Records with the same CDR3 protein are collapsed into one entry carrying the most frequent genes and DNA. The authors' filters were not applied to this entry. In all, the sample holds about 1.8 million distinct CDR3 sequences, and around half of those were seen once. Roughly 2% of the sample comes from the top ten.

This sample is drawn from a study of blood T cells in healthy people across ages (dated by TCRdb to between 2014 and 2017). Describing the broader study: Template switching captured roughly one uniquely barcoded TCR beta cDNA molecule per two T cells in model experiments. To track age-related changes in TCR beta repertoire diversity, the study relied on deep sequencing normalized with unique cDNA molecular identifiers. The donors were split into four age groups: young (average around 16 years), middle-aged (roughly 42), aged (about 56) and long-lived (approximately 80). To avoid experimental bias, donors of different ages were distributed randomly across sequencing lanes. The study analyzed two additional independent replicas of 1 million unique cDNA reads from the same blood draw for two donors, one aged 18 to 29 and one aged 80 or older.

The donors were under 40 Caucasian individuals from Russia, aged roughly 6 to 90 years, who were systemically healthy. About 10 milliliters of peripheral blood were drawn from each donor into EDTA-treated Vacutainer tubes. Ficoll-Paque density-gradient centrifugation was used to isolate PBMCs, with at least 6.5 million per sample. Trizol reagent was used to extract total RNA from PBMCs, with at least 5 micrograms per sample. Naive CD45RAhigh/CD27high T cell percentages were measured by flow cytometry on a PBMC aliquot from every donor. Looking up the germline V gene yields CDR1 SGHRS and CDR2 YFSETQ. V and J are truncated by 4 bases and 4 bases respectively, leaving an intervening sequence of 16 bases. CDR3 length: 15 amino acids, cysteine to phenylalanine. The retained sequence is limited to the CDR3, 45 bases, with the frame set at the first base. What the authors observed across the whole study: Compared with the aged group, the long-lived group had more naive CD4+ T cells, fewer expanded clones and increased TCR diversity, a pattern suggesting age selection. The CMV infection status of donors was not known, potentially confounding age-related changes in expanded clonotypes. Observed TCR beta diversity per million T cells fell roughly linearly with age, and a significant reduction was already apparent by age roughly 40. A strong correlation was found between observed TCR beta diversity and the percentage of naive T cells measured by flow cytometry. Estimates of total diversity based on one million sequenced T cells were regarded as lower bounds and as underestimates. Bulk unsorted PBMC profiling prevented conclusive comparison of naive and antigen-experienced compartments.

The V gene is TRBV5-1 and the J gene is TRBJ2-3; TRBD2 might be the D gene, on 7 matching bases. What was sequenced was blood. This TCR derives from a woman aged 35 to 49 in good health. CDR3 loop: CASSPWGGPPDTQYF. The DNA sequence is as follows: TGCGCCAGCAGCCCCTGGGGGGGGCCCCCAGATACGCAGTATTTT.